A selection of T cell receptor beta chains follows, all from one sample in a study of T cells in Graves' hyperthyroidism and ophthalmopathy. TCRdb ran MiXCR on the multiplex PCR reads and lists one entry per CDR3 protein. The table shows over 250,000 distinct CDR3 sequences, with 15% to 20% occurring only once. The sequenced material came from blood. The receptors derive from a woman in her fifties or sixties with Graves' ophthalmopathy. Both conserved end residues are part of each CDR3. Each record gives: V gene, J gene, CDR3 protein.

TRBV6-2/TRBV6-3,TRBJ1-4,CASSTANEKLSF
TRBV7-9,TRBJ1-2,CASLGATNYGYTF
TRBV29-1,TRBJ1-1,CSVENPFLGTEAFF
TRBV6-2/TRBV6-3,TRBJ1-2,CASSYLNPIEPANYGYTF
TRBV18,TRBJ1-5,CASSLGTGGVEPQHF
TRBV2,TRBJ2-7,CASSYWNEQYF
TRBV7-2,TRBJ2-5,CASSLGLRTPVHQETQYF
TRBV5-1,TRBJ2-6,CASSPRSGPSSGANVLTF
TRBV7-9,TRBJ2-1,CASSAGQGRGRNEQFF
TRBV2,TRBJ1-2,CASSRDRGVDGYTF
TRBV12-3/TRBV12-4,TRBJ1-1,CASSLVKADTEAFF
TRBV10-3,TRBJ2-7,CAISASGGLGHEQYF
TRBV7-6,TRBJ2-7,CASSTRGSGVSYEQYF
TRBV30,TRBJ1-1,CAWSVEGGTEAFF
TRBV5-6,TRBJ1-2,CASSVTMYGYTF
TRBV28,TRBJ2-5,CASSLTDYLGETQYF
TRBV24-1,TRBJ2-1,CAADLWSPNEQFF
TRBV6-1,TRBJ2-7,CASSENRGGYEQYF
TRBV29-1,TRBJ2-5,CSVEQGRVETQYF
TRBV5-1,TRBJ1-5,CASSLGQTSNQPQHF
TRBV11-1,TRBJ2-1,CASSPGEGRGYNEQFF
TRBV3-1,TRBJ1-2,CASSQDLVPREDGYTF
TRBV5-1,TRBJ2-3,CASSNGEASTDTQYF
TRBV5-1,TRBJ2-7,CASSVGPGQTYEQYF
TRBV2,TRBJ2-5,CATRSSGSAETQYF
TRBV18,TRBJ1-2,CASSPGQGALYGYTF
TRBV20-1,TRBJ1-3,CSARDGATGNTIYF
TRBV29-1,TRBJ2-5,CSVLKQGQETQYF
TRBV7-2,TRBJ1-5,CASSLVHRNQPQHF
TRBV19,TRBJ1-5,CASSIDRARPQHF
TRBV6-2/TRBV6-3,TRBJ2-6,CASSYLDRGNVLTF
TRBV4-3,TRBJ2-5,CASSQDSNRPETQYF
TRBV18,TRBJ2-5,CASTSGIGVETQYF
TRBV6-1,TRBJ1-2,CASADGSGINGYTF
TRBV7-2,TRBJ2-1,CASSPPVRSYNEQFF
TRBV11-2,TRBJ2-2,CASSPDRITGELFF
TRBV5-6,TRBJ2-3,CASSILPVGDHTQYF
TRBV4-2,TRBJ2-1,CASSQLGQGKYNEQFF
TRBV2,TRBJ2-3,CASRQGEFTDTQYF
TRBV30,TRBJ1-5,CAWNPVAGNQPQHF
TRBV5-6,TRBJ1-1,CASSLQRTGGTEAFF
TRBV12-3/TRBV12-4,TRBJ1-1,CASSFGMNTEAFF
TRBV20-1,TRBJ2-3,CSAGGGGLAGPWDTQYF
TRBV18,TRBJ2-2,CASSDRVYTGELFF
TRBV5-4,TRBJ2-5,CASSGTGYQETQYF
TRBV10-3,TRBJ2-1,CAISESRAGANEQFF
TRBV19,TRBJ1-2,CASSNRDRVGYGYTF
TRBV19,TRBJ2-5,CASSQVGAQRETQYF
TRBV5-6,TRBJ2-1,CASSSLAGGLGFF
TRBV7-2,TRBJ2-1,CASSLGGSGGEQFF
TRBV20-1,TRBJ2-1,CSASRQGLWNEQFF
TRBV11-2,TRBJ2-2,CASRTISSLGELFF
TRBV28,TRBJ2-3,CASSSYSGSADTQYF
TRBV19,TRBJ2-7,CASSINLDGEQYF
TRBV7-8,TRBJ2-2,CASSLPSAGDGELFF
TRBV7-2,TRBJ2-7,CASSSSVGSYEQYF
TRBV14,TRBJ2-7,CASSPSLTGSEQYF